One sample yielded the 19 T cell receptor beta chains listed below, sequenced in a study of T cell clonotyping in hematopoietic cell transplantation. Method: immunoSEQ multiplex PCR; TCRdb's copy keeps in-frame clones and lacks some. The table lists approximately 70,000 clones, about 93% of them singletons. Sequenced sample: peripheral blood mononuclear cells. These receptors were obtained from a man over 45 in good health. Some clones in this sample may be carry-over from other donors' samples.

The chain combines TRBV19 with TRBJ1-2; 7 bases align to TRBD1. The CDR3 has 14 amino acids. Germline V gene data show CDR1 as LNHDA and CDR2 as SQIVND (reference sequence). With 0 bases clipped from V and 9 bases from J, the junction kept 7 bases outside the gene matches. The DNA for the CDR3 is TGTGCCAGTAGTATAGAGGGACAGTCTATGAGCTACACCTTC. Translation: CASSIEGQSMSYTF.

The chain carries TRBV7-8 and TRBJ2-2; D unclear. This CDR3 comprises 16 residues. Looked up from germline, CDR1 is SGHVS and CDR2 is FQNEAQ. V gave up 5 bases and J gave up 1 base, with 14 bases separating them. CDR3 sequence (DNA): TGTGCCAGCAGCCAATTAGACTGGAGGAACACCGGGGAGCTGTTTTTT. Its translation is CASSQLDWRNTGELFF.

This chain connects TRBV27 to TRBJ2-3; weak D call: TRBD2 (7 bases). V dropped 5 bases and J dropped 8 bases, with 11 bases sitting between them. This CDR3 is built from 12 residues. CDR1 is MNHEY, CDR2 SMNVEV, per germline (reference sequence). The CDR3 loop is CASSPRGATQYF. The CDR3, as DNA: TGTGCCAGCAGTCCCCGGGGGGCTACGCAGTATTTT.

The CDR3 region has the DNA TGTGCCAGCAGTGAATTGGCGGGCAGGGGGCATCAGCCCCAGCATTTT. Amino acids: CASSELAGRGHQPQHF. The chain is built from TRBV2 and TRBJ1-5, with 8 positions matching TRBD1. This CDR3 contains 16 residues. Germline V gene data show CDR1 as SNHLY and CDR2 as FYNNEI. V shed 2 bases and J 5 bases; nucleotides not matched to a gene: 8. The full variable domain, in which reference TRBV2 and TRBJ1-5 provide the parts outside the CDR3, is EPEVTQTPSHQVTQMGQEVILRCVPISNHLYFYWYRQILGQKVEFLVSFYNNEISEKSEIFDDQFSVERPDGSNFTLKIRSTKLEDSAMYFCASSELAGRGHQPQHFGDGTRLSIL.

The chain links TRBV4-2 to TRBJ1-2; weak D call: TRBD1 (5 bases). The length of the CDR3 is 17 residues. The germline V and J ends were trimmed by 4 bases and 8 bases, with 26 bases remaining between them. The germline gives CDR1 LGHNA, CDR2 YNFKEQ. For the CDR3, the DNA is TGTGCCAGCAGCCCAGGAGGGAATGGGGACTTGCTAGACGGCTACACCTTC. Translating gives CASSPGGNGDLLDGYTF.

V and J are TRBV4-1 and TRBJ2-7, with D possibly TRBD2 on 6 matching bases. The germline V gene encodes CDR1 MGHRA and CDR2 YSYEKL. This CDR3 region has 15 residues. V was cut by 4 bases and J by 3 bases, with 16 bases left in between. The CDR3 DNA is TGCGCCAGCAGCCCTCAGTGGGAGGCCGGCTACGAGCAGTACTTC. Residues: CASSPQWEAGYEQYF.

The rearrangement uses TRBV2 and TRBJ2-3, with 9 bases fitting TRBD2. Germline V gives CDR1 SNHLY, CDR2 FYNNEI. V lost 7 bases, J lost 4 bases, and 3 bases stayed unmatched. The CDR3 has 13 amino acids. CDR3: CASIAGVADTQYF. Written as DNA, the CDR3 is TGTGCCAGCATAGCGGGAGTCGCAGATACGCAGTATTTT.

As DNA, the CDR3 is TGTGCCAGCAGCTTCGAGCGGACAGGGGTCACTCAGCCCCAGCATTTT. As protein: CASSFERTGVTQPQHF. The V gene is TRBV11-3, the J gene TRBJ1-5; 9 nucleotides line up with TRBD1. With 3 bases clipped from V and 6 bases from J, the junction kept 9 bases outside the gene matches. The CDR3 sequence is 16 residues long. Germline V gene lookup returns CDR1 SGHNT and CDR2 YENEEA.

The DNA of the CDR3 is TGTGCCAGCAGCGTAGAGGCCCAAGTATGGGACAGGGGAAGTGGCTACACCTTC. This gives the protein CASSVEAQVWDRGSGYTF. The rearrangement joins TRBV9 to TRBJ1-2; 10 bases agree with TRBD1. Losses at the gene ends were 0 bases for V and 7 bases for J; bases not matched to a gene: 15. This CDR3 spans 18 amino acids. CDR1 is SGDLS and CDR2 is YYNGEE in the germline V gene.

The chain employs TRBV5-1 and TRBJ2-7, with 8 bases fitting TRBD2. CDR3 length: 14 residues. Germline V gives CDR1 SGHRS, CDR2 YFSETQ. V lost 3 bases to trimming and J lost 6 bases; unmatched junction nucleotides: 8. This CDR3 reads CASSSWTSPTEQYF. The CDR3 DNA sequence: TGCGCCAGCAGCTCGTGGACTAGCCCCACCGAGCAGTACTTC.

This chain uses TRBV6-5 with TRBJ2-3; unclear D gene. The CDR3 is made up of 12 amino acids. The germline gives CDR1 MNHEY, CDR2 SVGAGI. Trimming took off 6 bases at V and 0 bases at J, with 4 bases between the two ends. As DNA, the CDR3 is TGTGCCAGCAGGCGGAGCACAGATACGCAGTATTTT. Protein product: CASRRSTDTQYF.

V is TRBV14 and J is TRBJ1-1; D not certain. This CDR3 contains 11 residues. The germline CDR1 and CDR2 sequences are SGHDN and FVKESK. V lost 5 bases and J lost 2, with 3 bases in between. CDR3 sequence (DNA): TGTGCCAGCAGCGACAACACTGAAGCTTTCTTT. This encodes CASSDNTEAFF.

The chain combines TRBV5-5 with TRBJ2-7, with no clear D. Looked up from germline, CDR1 is SGHKS and CDR2 is YYEKEE (reference sequence). V lost 3 bases and J 3 bases, leaving 4 bases between the germline ends. The CDR3 length is 11 residues. The CDR3: CASSSSYEQYF. The DNA of the CDR3 is TGTGCCAGCAGCTCGAGCTACGAGCAGTACTTC.

This clone was picked up one time. Written as DNA, the CDR3 is TGTGCCAGCAGCTTGATTGGGGGTGCGAACACCGGGGAGCTGTTTTTT. Translation: CASSLIGGANTGELFF. The gene calls are TRBV5-6 and TRBJ2-2; D could derive from TRBD1 or TRBD2 (5 bases each). V was shortened by 1 base and J by 0 bases, with 10 bases between the two germline ends. The CDR3 contains 16 residues. Germline values: CDR1 SGHDT, CDR2 YYEEEE.

This chain uses TRBV28 with TRBJ1-5; D is unresolved. Trimming took 6 bases from V and 3 from J, leaving 9 bases between them. The CDR3 has 13 residues. Per germline, CDR1 MDHEN and CDR2 SYDVKM. Here the CDR3 reads CASSFLLNQPQHF. The CDR3 DNA sequence: TGTGCCAGCAGCTTCCTCCTCAATCAGCCCCAGCATTTT.

This chain uses TRBV11-2 with TRBJ2-7; D unclear. The germline V gene encodes CDR1 SGHAT and CDR2 FQNNGV. The CDR3 loop spans 15 amino acids. V lost 3 bases and J 0 bases, leaving 12 bases between the germline ends. The CDR3 nucleotides read TGTGCCAGCAGCTTCTTGTCCGACGGCTCCTACGAGCAGTACTTC. This codes for CASSFLSDGSYEQYF.

The J gene is TRBJ2-7, the V gene TRBV28; 7 nucleotides line up with TRBD1. V was pared by 3 bases and J by 5 bases, with 10 bases of the junction left unmatched. This CDR3 region has 15 residues. Germline assignment: CDR1 MDHEN and CDR2 SYDVKM. The CDR3 region has the DNA TGTGCCAGCAGTTTGAGGGTGGCAGGGGGACACGAGCAGTACTTC. Residues: CASSLRVAGGHEQYF.

This clone has just one count. The chain joins TRBV7-9 to TRBJ2-3, with TRBD2 identical over 9 bases. The CDR3 has 15 amino acids. V lost 6 bases to trimming and J lost 6 bases; unmatched junction nucleotides: 10. Germline V CDR1 and CDR2: SEHNR, FQNEAQ (reference sequence). CDR3 nucleotide sequence: TGTGCCAGCAGTAATGCGGGGGGGTTTGGGGATACGCAGTATTTT. It is translated as CASSNAGGFGDTQYF.

The chain carries TRBV14 and TRBJ2-3; D possibly matches TRBD1 or TRBD2 (5 bases each). Germline V gives CDR1 SGHDN, CDR2 FVKESK. The V and J ends lost 0 bases and 2 bases respectively, with 15 bases between them. The CDR3 length is 17 residues. The CDR3 nucleotides read TGTGCCAGCAGCCAAGAGAGGGGCAGAAGTCCCACAGATACGCAGTATTTT. Residues: CASSQERGRSPTDTQYF.